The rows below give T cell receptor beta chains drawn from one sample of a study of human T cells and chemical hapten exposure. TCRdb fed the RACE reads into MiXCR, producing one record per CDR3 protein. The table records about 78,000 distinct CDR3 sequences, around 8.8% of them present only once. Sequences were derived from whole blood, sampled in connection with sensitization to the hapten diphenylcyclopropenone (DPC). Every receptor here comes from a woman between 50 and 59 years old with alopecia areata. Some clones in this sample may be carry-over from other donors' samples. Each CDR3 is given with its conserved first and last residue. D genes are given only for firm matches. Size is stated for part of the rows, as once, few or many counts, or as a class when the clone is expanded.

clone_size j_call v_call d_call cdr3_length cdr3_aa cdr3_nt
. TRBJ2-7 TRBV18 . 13 CASSPRQSYEQYF TGTGCCAGCTCACCGCGACAGTCCTACGAGCAGTACTTC
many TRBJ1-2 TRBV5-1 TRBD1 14 CASSAGQANYGYTF TGCGCCAGCAGCGCCGGACAGGCGAACTATGGCTACACCTTC
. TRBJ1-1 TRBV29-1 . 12 CSVTVETTEAFF TGCAGCGTTACTGTAGAGACCACTGAAGCTTTCTTT
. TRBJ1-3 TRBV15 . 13 CATSRDRLNTIYF TGTGCCACCAGCAGAGATCGGCTAAACACCATATATTTT
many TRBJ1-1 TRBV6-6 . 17 CASSYLSTGRGNTEAFF TGTGCCAGCAGTTACTTGTCCACGGGACGGGGGAACACTGAAGCTTTCTTT
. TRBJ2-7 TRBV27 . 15 CASSFQAGYSYEQYF TGTGCCAGCAGTTTCCAAGCGGGTTACTCCTACGAGCAGTACTTC
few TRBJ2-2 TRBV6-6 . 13 CASPDKNTGELFF TGTGCCAGCCCGGACAAAAACACCGGGGAGCTGTTTTTT
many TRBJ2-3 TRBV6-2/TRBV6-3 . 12 CASSRTGSSGYF TGTGCCAGCAGCCGAACGGGGAGCTCGGGGTATTTT
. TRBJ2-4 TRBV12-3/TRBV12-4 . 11 CASSLVDIQYF TGTGCCAGCAGTTTAGTAGACATTCAGTACTTC
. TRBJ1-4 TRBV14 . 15 CAGSPRVGTNEKLFF TGTGCCGGCAGCCCCAGGGTGGGCACTAATGAAAAACTGTTTTTT
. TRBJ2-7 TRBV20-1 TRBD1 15 CSARDGAGGSYEQYF TGCAGTGCTAGAGATGGTGCAGGGGGCAGCTACGAGCAGTACTTC
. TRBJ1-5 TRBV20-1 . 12 CSARDLGQPQHF TGCAGTGCTAGAGATCTGGGGCAGCCCCAGCATTTT
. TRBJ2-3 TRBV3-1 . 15 CASSQAELSPDTQYF TGTGCCAGCAGCCAAGCCGAATTGTCCCCAGATACGCAGTATTTT
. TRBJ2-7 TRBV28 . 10 CASGRGEQYF TGTGCCAGCGGTAGAGGCGAGCAGTACTTC
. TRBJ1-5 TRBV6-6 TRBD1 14 CASSFAGGGQPQHF TGTGCCAGCAGTTTCGCAGGGGGCGGTCAGCCCCAGCATTTT
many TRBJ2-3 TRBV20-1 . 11 CSTAVRGTQYF TGCAGTACCGCTGTTAGGGGTACGCAGTATTTT
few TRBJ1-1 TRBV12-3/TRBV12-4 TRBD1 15 CASSPLDRATTEAFF TGTGCCAGCAGTCCCCTGGACAGGGCGACCACTGAAGCTTTCTTT
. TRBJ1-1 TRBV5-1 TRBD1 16 CASSLGQGAPGTEAFF TGCGCCAGCAGTCTGGGACAGGGGGCGCCGGGCACTGAAGCTTTCTTT
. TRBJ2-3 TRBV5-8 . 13 CASSLREPDTQYF TGTGCCAGCAGCTTGCGGGAGCCAGATACGCAGTATTTT
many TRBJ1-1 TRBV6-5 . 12 CASSLSGTEAFF TGTGCCAGCAGCCTATCAGGGACTGAAGCTTTCTTT
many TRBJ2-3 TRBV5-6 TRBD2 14 CASSAGTKTDTQYF TGTGCCAGCAGCGCCGGGACTAAAACAGATACGCAGTATTTT
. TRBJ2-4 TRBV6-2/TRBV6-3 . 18 CASSYSKNRVRTKNIQYF TGTGCCAGCAGTTACTCGAAAAACCGCGTCAGAACCAAAAACATTCAGTACTTC
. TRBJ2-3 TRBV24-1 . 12 CATSETTDTQYF TGTGCCACCAGTGAGACCACAGATACGCAGTATTTT
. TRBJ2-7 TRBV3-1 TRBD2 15 CASSQELAGIYEQYF TGTGCCAGCAGCCAAGAACTAGCGGGCATCTACGAGCAGTACTTC
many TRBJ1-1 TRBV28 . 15 CASSLADGRYTEAFF TGTGCCAGCAGTTTGGCTGACGGACGGTACACTGAAGCTTTCTTT
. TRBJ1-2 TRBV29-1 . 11 CSVGEDYGYTF TGCAGCGTTGGAGAGGACTATGGCTACACCTTC
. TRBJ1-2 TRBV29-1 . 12 CSVRTPDYGYTF TGCAGCGTTAGGACCCCTGACTATGGCTACACCTTC
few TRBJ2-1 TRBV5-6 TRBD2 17 CASSLDWRQASGAEQFF TGTGCCAGCAGCTTGGACTGGCGACAGGCTAGCGGGGCTGAGCAGTTCTTC
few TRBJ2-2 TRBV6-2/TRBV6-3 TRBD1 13 CASTPDRAGELFF TGTGCCAGCACCCCGGACAGGGCCGGGGAGCTGTTTTTT
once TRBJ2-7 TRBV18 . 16 CASSPPSGLSSYEQYF TGTGCCAGCTCACCACCGAGCGGGTTATCATCCTACGAGCAGTACTTC
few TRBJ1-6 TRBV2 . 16 CASSEGPSSYNSPLHF TGTGCCAGCAGTGAAGGTCCGAGCTCCTATAATTCACCCCTCCACTTT
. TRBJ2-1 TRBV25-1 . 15 CASSDSGQSRNEQFF TGTGCCAGCAGTGATTCCGGACAAAGTAGGAATGAGCAGTTCTTC
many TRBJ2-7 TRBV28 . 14 CASSSQSAGREQYF TGTGCCAGCAGTTCTCAGTCGGCAGGTCGGGAGCAGTACTTC
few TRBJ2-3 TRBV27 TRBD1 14 CASSDRGGADTQYF TGTGCCAGCAGTGACAGGGGAGGAGCAGATACGCAGTATTTT
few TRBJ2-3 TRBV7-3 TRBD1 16 CASSLLGQGFADTQYF TGTGCCAGCAGCTTATTGGGACAGGGGTTCGCAGATACGCAGTATTTT
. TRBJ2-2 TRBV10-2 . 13 CASSSGRIGELFF TGCGCCAGCAGTAGCGGTCGTATCGGGGAGCTGTTTTTT
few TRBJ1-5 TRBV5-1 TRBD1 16 CASSLAGTGGSQPQHF TGCGCCAGCAGCTTGGCCGGGACAGGGGGGAGTCAGCCCCAGCATTTT
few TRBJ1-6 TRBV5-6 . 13 CASSLERGAPLHF TGTGCCAGCAGCTTGGAAAGGGGAGCACCCCTCCACTTT
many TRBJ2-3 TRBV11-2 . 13 CASSLAGTDTQYF TGTGCCAGCAGCTTAGCCGGCACAGATACGCAGTATTTT
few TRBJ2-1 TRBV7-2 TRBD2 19 CASSLVQGTGTSSYNEQFF TGTGCCAGCAGCTTAGTCCAAGGGACCGGGACTAGCAGCTACAATGAGCAGTTCTTC
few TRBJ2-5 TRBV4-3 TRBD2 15 CASSPGTSGKETQYF TGCGCCAGCAGCCCTGGGACTAGCGGGAAGGAGACCCAGTACTTC
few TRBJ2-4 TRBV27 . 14 CASSFNGPKNIQYF TGTGCCAGCAGTTTCAATGGGCCCAAAAACATTCAGTACTTC
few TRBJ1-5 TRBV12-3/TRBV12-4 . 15 CASSFSGFGNQPQHF TGTGCCAGCAGTTTTTCCGGGTTCGGCAATCAGCCCCAGCATTTT
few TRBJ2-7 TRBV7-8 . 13 CASSHGTLYEQYF TGTGCCAGCAGCCACGGGACTTTGTACGAGCAGTACTTC
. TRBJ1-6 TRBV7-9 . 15 CASSFRAAGDSPLHF TGTGCCAGCAGCTTTCGGGCCGCTGGGGATTCACCCCTCCACTTT
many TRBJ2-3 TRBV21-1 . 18 CASRRRVGAHRNSDTQYF TGTGCCAGCCGAAGAAGGGTAGGGGCCCACCGCAATTCAGATACGCAGTATTTT
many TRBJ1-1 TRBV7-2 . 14 CASSLDRLNTEAFF TGTGCCAGCAGCTTAGACAGACTGAACACTGAAGCTTTCTTT